The 19 T cell receptor beta chains reported below all come from one sample, sequenced in a study of blood T cell repertoires in COVID-19. Assay: immunoSEQ multiplex PCR; the TCRdb copy retains only in-frame clones and omits some. The table records 300,000 to 400,000 clones, approximately 83% of them present only once. Sequenced input: PBMCs or T cells enriched from blood (not recorded which). The receptors derive from a woman between 35 and 50 years old with acute COVID-19.

The chain joins TRBV7-2 to TRBJ1-4, with no clear D. CDR1 is SGHTA, CDR2 FQGNSA, per germline. V dropped 6 bases and J dropped 0 bases, with 11 bases sitting between them. This CDR3 is 15 amino acids long. This CDR3 is CASRVTPATNEKLFF. The CDR3 DNA reads TGTGCCAGCAGGGTGACACCTGCAACTAATGAAAAACTGTTTTTT. The whole variable domain, remainder taken from reference TRBV7-2 and TRBJ1-4, is GAGVSQSPSNKVTEKGKDVELRCDPISGHTALYWYRQSLGQGLEFLIYFQGNSAPDKSGLPSDRFSAERTGGSVSTLTIQRTQQEDSAVYLCASRVTPATNEKLFFGSGTQLSVL.

CDR3 coding DNA: TGCGCCAGCAGCACGGGACAGGCGAACACCGGGGAGCTGTTTTTT. Encoded protein: CASSTGQANTGELFF. The chain joins TRBV5-1 to TRBJ2-2, with 8 nucleotides matching TRBD1. Germline V gene sequence: CDR1 SGHRS, CDR2 YFSETQ. The CDR3 length is 15 residues. V dropped 4 bases and J dropped 0; count of bases not matched to a gene: 2.

This clone showed up just once. The chain is built from TRBV7-2 and TRBJ2-5, with D possibly being TRBD1 (6 bases). This CDR3 contains 14 residues. The germline V gene encodes CDR1 SGHTA and CDR2 FQGNSA. Trimming pared 5 bases from V and 5 bases from J, leaving 15 bases between. CDR3 DNA sequence: TGTGCCAGCAGCATACACAGGGCTGGGGAGACCCAGTACTTC. Translation: CASSIHRAGETQYF.

The chain couples TRBV7-8 to TRBJ1-1; a possible D gene is TRBD1 (6 bases). V shed 1 base and J shed 1 base, with 10 bases lying between them. The germline V gene has CDR1 SGHVS and CDR2 FQNEAQ. The CDR3 is made up of 15 amino acids. CDR3 sequence: CASSLGQVPNTEAFF. The DNA of the CDR3 is TGTGCCAGCAGCTTAGGACAGGTGCCGAACACTGAAGCTTTCTTT. Full variable domain (missing parts from reference TRBV7-8 and TRBJ1-1): GAGVSQSPRYKVAKRGQDVALRCDPISGHVSLFWYQQALGQGPEFLTYFQNEAQLDKSGLPSDRFFAERPEGSVSTLKIQRTQQEDSAVYLCASSLGQVPNTEAFFGQGTRLTVV.

The CDR3 spells CASGTVDTQYF. The CDR3 nucleotides read TGTGCTAGTGGTACAGTGGATACGCAGTATTTT. The rearrangement uses TRBV12-5 and TRBJ2-3; no reliable D call. This CDR3 is built from 11 residues. CDR1 and CDR2 from the germline V gene are LGHNT and FRNRAP. Trimming removed 5 bases from V and 6 bases from J, with 6 bases in between.

J is TRBJ1-2 and V is TRBV13; 11 nucleotides agree with TRBD1. Germline loops: CDR1 PRHDT, CDR2 FYEKMQ (reference sequence). The CDR3 is made up of 15 amino acids. V was clipped by 5 bases and J by 5 bases; unmatched bases: 7. CDR3 in amino acids: CASSPDRGQGYGYTF. CDR3 nucleotide sequence: TGTGCCAGCAGCCCGGACAGGGGGCAGGGATATGGCTACACCTTC.

This sequence joins TRBV19 and TRBJ2-1; 11 bases are a match to TRBD2. CDR1 is LNHDA and CDR2 is SQIVND in the germline V gene (reference sequence). The J segment lost 6 bases and the V segment lost 6 bases, leaving 4 bases of the junction unmatched. The length of the CDR3 is 14 residues. The CDR3 bases are TGTGCCAGTAGGAGTAGCGGGAGGGCCAATGAGCAGTTCTTC. Protein product: CASRSSGRANEQFF.

V usage is TRBV27 and J usage is TRBJ2-1, with 7 bases lining up with TRBD2. The J segment lost 8 bases and the V segment lost 2 bases, leaving 6 bases of the junction unmatched. Germline assignment: CDR1 MNHEY and CDR2 SMNVEV (reference sequence). This CDR3 has 14 amino acids. The CDR3 reads CASSLRGSIHEQFF. The CDR3 DNA reads TGTGCCAGCAGTTTACGCGGGAGTATCCATGAGCAGTTCTTC.

V is TRBV4-3 and J is TRBJ2-3, with 11 bases lining up with TRBD2. The V gene end was trimmed by 0 bases and the J gene end by 5 bases; junction bases not matched to a gene: 7. CDR1 is LGHNA and CDR2 is YSLEER in the germline V gene. The CDR3 loop spans 17 amino acids. CDR3 DNA sequence: TGCGCCAGCAGCCAAGATATAGCGGGGGGGGCAAGAGATACGCAGTATTTT. It translates to CASSQDIAGGARDTQYF.

The rearrangement uses TRBV7-3 and TRBJ2-1, with 7 bases aligning to TRBD2. Trimming cost V 4 bases and J 7 bases; bases outside gene matches: 10. Germline assignment: CDR1 SGHTA and CDR2 FQGTGA. The CDR3 runs to 15 residues. The CDR3 protein is CASSSREARMNEQFF. CDR3 DNA: TGTGCCAGCAGCTCCCGGGAGGCCAGGATGAATGAGCAGTTCTTC.

The gene calls are TRBV4-3 and TRBJ2-1; perhaps TRBD1 as D (6 bases). Trimming shortened V by 0 bases and J by 5 bases, and 17 bases separated the two germline ends. CDR3 size: 17 residues. The germline gives CDR1 LGHNA, CDR2 YSLEER. For the CDR3, the DNA is TGCGCCAGCAGCCAAGATAAGGTAGTACAGGGTGACAATGAGCAGTTCTTC. The encoded protein is CASSQDKVVQGDNEQFF.

V is TRBV19 and J is TRBJ2-1; tentative D call: TRBD2 (6 bases). The CDR3 loop spans 15 amino acids. V was pared by 8 bases and J by 3 bases, with 17 bases between. The germline V gene has CDR1 LNHDA and CDR2 SQIVND (reference sequence). The CDR3 DNA reads as TGTGCCAGTGGAGAAGGGCGGGGCCTCTACAATGAGCAGTTCTTC. Its translation: CASGEGRGLYNEQFF.

V is TRBV10-3 and J is TRBJ1-2; D call uncertain. Germline V gives CDR1 ENHRY, CDR2 SYGVKD. Trimming shortened V by 8 bases and J by 6 bases, and 10 bases separated the two germline ends. The CDR3 length is 11 residues. The CDR3 region has the DNA TGTGCCATCGGAGGGAGTCATGGCTACACCTTC. It translates to CAIGGSHGYTF.

The chain uses TRBV27 and TRBJ1-5; TRBD1 matches 7 bases. Germline V gives CDR1 MNHEY, CDR2 SMNVEV (reference sequence). The CDR3 is 15 residues long. The V segment lost 7 bases and the J segment 2 bases; nucleotides outside the gene matches: 8. DNA for the CDR3: TGTGCCAGCAATCCAGGGGGTCCCGGCAATCAGCCCCAGCATTTT. The encoded protein is CASNPGGPGNQPQHF.

The chain uses TRBV6-5 and TRBJ2-7; D perhaps matches TRBD1 (6 bases). The CDR3 sequence is 14 residues long. Germline CDR1 is MNHEY and CDR2 is SVGAGI. The V end was cut by 0 bases, the J end by 3 bases, with 9 bases between. The CDR3 DNA reads TGTGCCAGCAGTTACTCCCTGACAGGCTACGAGCAGTACTTC. This gives the protein CASSYSLTGYEQYF.

V usage is TRBV6-5 and J usage is TRBJ2-5; 8 bases line up with TRBD1. The CDR3 contains 16 residues. V lost 3 bases and J lost 4; bases outside the gene matches: 10. Germline CDR1 reads MNHEY; CDR2 reads SVGAGI. CDR3 nucleotides: TGTGCCAGCAGTTATCGTAGGACAGGGCGAGGAGAGACCCAGTACTTC. It specifies CASSYRRTGRGETQYF.

The chain couples TRBV5-4 to TRBJ1-4; weak D call: TRBD1 (6 bases). CDR1 SGHNT and CDR2 YYREEE come from the germline V gene (reference sequence). CDR3 length equals 15 residues. The V gene lost 4 bases and the J gene lost 6 bases, with 16 bases spanning the gap. The CDR3 DNA follows: TGTGCCAGCAGCACAAAAACAGGGTTGGATGAAAAACTGTTTTTT. Its protein is CASSTKTGLDEKLFF.

The gene calls are TRBV5-5 and TRBJ1-6, with no clear D. The V end lost 0 bases, the J end lost 9 bases, and 10 bases lay between the germline ends. This CDR3 spans 14 amino acids. The germline CDR1 and CDR2 sequences are SGHKS and YYEKEE (reference sequence). This CDR3 is CASSLAQRLSPLHF. The DNA for the CDR3 is TGTGCCAGCAGCTTGGCGCAGAGGCTTTCACCCCTCCACTTT.

The rearrangement joins TRBV10-3 to TRBJ1-5, with 9 positions matching TRBD1. CDR3 length equals 14 residues. V dropped 4 bases and J dropped 5; count of bases not matched to a gene: 3. CDR1 is ENHRY and CDR2 is SYGVKD in the germline V gene. CDR3 region: CAISVRDRDQPQHF. The CDR3 nucleotides read TGTGCCATCAGTGTCCGGGACAGGGATCAGCCCCAGCATTTT.